One sample yielded the 21 T cell receptor beta chains listed below, sequenced in a study of T cell changes during pregnancy in multiple sclerosis. The repertoire was sequenced with immunoSEQ multiplex PCR; TCRdb's copy has only in-frame clones and lacks some. This table has 20,000 to 30,000 clones, roughly 90% appearing once. The specimen comprised CD8+ T cells from peripheral blood mononuclear cells, sampled in the third trimester of pregnancy. These receptor sequences come from a female donor in good health, enrolled as a control in a pregnancy study.

The chain couples TRBV9 to TRBJ1-2; a possible D gene is TRBD1 (5 bases). This CDR3 is built from 10 residues. The V gene lost 7 bases and the J gene lost 8 bases, with 9 bases spanning the gap. In germline, CDR1 is SGDLS, CDR2 YYNGEE. CDR3 sequence reads: CASSGRGYTF. As DNA, the CDR3 is TGTGCCAGCTCAGGGCGCGGCTACACCTTC.

This clone was observed a few times. The chain couples TRBV6-4 to TRBJ2-1; unclear D gene. Germline assignment: CDR1 MRHNA and CDR2 SNTAGT. This CDR3 spans 13 amino acids. V lost 0 bases, J lost 8 bases, and 8 bases lay in between. The DNA for the CDR3 is TGTGCCAGCAGTGACTCAGAGAAAGATGAGCAGTTCTTC. This translates into CASSDSEKDEQFF.

V usage is TRBV29-1 and J usage is TRBJ1-4, with unresolved D. Germline CDR1 reads SQVTM; CDR2 reads ANQGSEA. The CDR3 sequence is 11 residues long. Trimming shortened V by 7 bases and J by 5 bases, and 8 bases separated the two germline ends. The CDR3 DNA sequence: TGCAGCGCGAGGCTGAATGAAAAACTGTTTTTT. It codes for CSARLNEKLFF.

The V and J genes are TRBV5-6 and TRBJ2-7; 7 positions match TRBD2. This CDR3 is 15 amino acids long. J was trimmed by 3 bases and V by 4 bases; bases with no gene match: 10. The germline V gene encodes CDR1 SGHDT and CDR2 YYEEEE. CDR3: CASSPGGSGGYEQYF. CDR3 nucleotide sequence: TGTGCCAGCAGCCCGGGAGGTTCGGGAGGCTACGAGCAGTACTTC.

This rearrangement joins TRBV15 to TRBJ2-1, with D possibly matching TRBD2 (6 bases). Deletions cut 0 bases from V and 6 bases from J, with 12 bases between. Germline CDR1 is LNHNV and CDR2 is YYDKDF (reference sequence). The CDR3 extends over 15 amino acids. CDR3 bases: TGTGCCACCAGCAGAGATCGGGGACTTCTCAATGAGCAGTTCTTC. Its protein is CATSRDRGLLNEQFF.

The chain recombines TRBV27 with TRBJ2-1; TRBD1 agrees at 10 bases. V lost 3 bases to trimming and J lost 13 bases; unmatched junction nucleotides: 9. Germline lookup yields CDR1 MNHEY and CDR2 SMNVEV (reference sequence). This CDR3 has 14 residues. CDR3 in DNA: TGTGCCAGCAGTTTGCTGGGACAGGGGAGGGTACAGTTCTTC. It codes for CASSLLGQGRVQFF.

The J gene is TRBJ2-7, the V gene TRBV6-6; D gene ambiguous. V was cut by 11 bases and J by 3 bases, with 14 bases left in between. This CDR3 comprises 12 residues. CDR1 and CDR2 from the germline V gene are MNHNY and SVGAGI (reference sequence). The DNA for the CDR3 is TGTGCCCATTCAGGCAGCCTCTACGAGCAGTACTTC. Its translation is CAHSGSLYEQYF.

Details on this clone: The junction and the germline gene differ at one end; a read error may be behind it. The chain couples TRBV14 to TRBJ1-2; D may be TRBD1 (6 bases). The CDR3 runs 13 residues. Germline V gene sequence: CDR1 SGHDN, CDR2 FVKESK. CDR3 region: CASSQEAEQGRNF. The CDR3 DNA follows: TGTGCCAGCAGCCAAGAAGCAGAGCAGGGGCGGAACTTC.

The V gene is TRBV5-6, the J gene TRBJ2-7; D may be TRBD1 (5 bases). CDR1 is SGHDT, CDR2 YYEEEE, per germline. The germline V and J ends were trimmed by 4 bases and 13 bases, with 24 bases remaining between them. The CDR3 has 14 residues. CDR3 sequence reads: CASSHPSQGVDVYF. CDR3 bases: TGTGCCAGCAGCCATCCCTCCCAGGGTGTGGATGTTTACTTC. The variable domain in full, completed from reference TRBV5-6 and TRBJ2-7, reads DAGVTQSPTHLIKTRGQQVTLRCSPKSGHDTVSWYQQALGQGPQFIFQYYEEEERQRGNFPDRFSGHQFPNYSSELNVNALLLGDSALYLCASSHPSQGVDVYFGPGTRLTVT.

This clone was picked up one time. The rearrangement links TRBV5-4 to TRBJ1-2, with 7 bases that match TRBD1. Trimming cost V 5 bases and J 1 base; bases outside gene matches: 17. This CDR3 contains 18 residues. Germline V gene data show CDR1 as SGHNT and CDR2 as YYREEE (reference sequence). This CDR3 reads CASRPGWETGRFNYGYTF. CDR3 in DNA: TGTGCCAGCAGACCTGGGTGGGAGACAGGGCGGTTTAACTATGGCTACACCTTC.

By frequency in the sample, this clone is medium-sized. The CDR3 reads CASSPGDRDVYGYTF. The CDR3 nucleotides are TGTGCCAGCTCTCCCGGTGACAGGGACGTCTATGGCTACACCTTC. This rearrangement joins TRBV6-4 to TRBJ1-2, with TRBD1 matching 7 bases. The CDR3 runs to 15 residues. The ends lost 8 bases at V and 4 bases at J; junction bases unmatched: 13. The germline V gene encodes CDR1 MRHNA and CDR2 SNTAGT.

The chain joins TRBV9 to TRBJ1-2; D not resolved. Germline CDR1 reads SGDLS; CDR2 reads YYNGEE. Trimming took off 0 bases at V and 4 bases at J, with 10 bases between the two ends. The CDR3 has 14 amino acids. CDR3 residues: CASSVGSASYGYTF. The CDR3 region has the DNA TGTGCCAGCAGCGTAGGGTCAGCGAGCTATGGCTACACCTTC. Full variable domain (outside the CDR3, taken from reference TRBV9 and TRBJ1-2): DSGVTQTPKHLITATGQRVTLRCSPRSGDLSVYWYQQSLDQGLQFLIQYYNGEERAKGNILERFSAQQFPDLHSELNLSSLELGDSALYFCASSVGSASYGYTFGSGTRLTVV.

This chain links TRBV2 with TRBJ1-1; TRBD1 matches at 7 bases. The germline V gene encodes CDR1 SNHLY and CDR2 FYNNEI. V shed 5 bases and J 1 base; nucleotides not matched to a gene: 7. The CDR3 spans 15 residues. The CDR3 loop reads CASSPRGTANTEAFF. DNA for the CDR3: TGTGCCAGCAGTCCGCGAGGGACAGCGAACACTGAAGCTTTCTTT.

This chain connects TRBV7-9 to TRBJ2-7; 7 bases are a match to TRBD1. Germline CDR1 reads SEHNR; CDR2 reads FQNEAQ (reference sequence). CDR3 length equals 14 residues. With V trimmed by 3 bases and J by 6 bases, 8 bases remained unmatched. The DNA of the CDR3 is TGTGCCAGCAGCTTCGTGACAGGGTTAGGCGAGCAGTACTTC. It encodes CASSFVTGLGEQYF.

J is TRBJ2-1 and V is TRBV29-1; a possible D gene is TRBD2 (6 bases). The CDR3 contains 12 residues. Trimming removed 7 bases at V and 4 bases at J, with 11 bases between. Germline CDR1 reads SQVTM; CDR2 reads ANQGSEA. CDR3 sequence (DNA): TGCAGCGCAATGGGGGGATACAATGAGCAGTTCTTC. Encoded protein: CSAMGGYNEQFF.

The V call is TRBV29-1, the J call TRBJ2-7, with D possibly matching TRBD1 (5 bases). The V gene's germline CDR1 is SQVTM and CDR2 ANQGSEA. V shed 4 bases and J shed 7 bases, with 14 bases lying between them. The CDR3 totals 12 residues. CDR3 protein: CSVVGSRGEQYF. The CDR3 DNA reads as TGCAGCGTTGTAGGATCAAGGGGTGAGCAGTACTTC.

The V call is TRBV13, the J call TRBJ2-7; 7 bases align to TRBD2. Germline CDR1 and CDR2: PRHDT and FYEKMQ (reference sequence). The CDR3 covers 14 residues. With V trimmed by 5 bases and J by 5 bases, 9 bases remained unmatched. The CDR3 DNA sequence: TGTGCCAGCAGCCCAAGGACTAGATCAGACGAGCAGTACTTC. It specifies CASSPRTRSDEQYF. Complete variable domain (other parts from reference TRBV13 and TRBJ2-7): AAGVIQSPRHLIKEKRETATLKCYPIPRHDTVYWYQQGPGQDPQFLISFYEKMQSDKGSIPDRFSAQQFSDYHSELNMSSLELGDSALYFCASSPRTRSDEQYFGPGTRLTVT.

The sample holds one count of this clone. The sample contains more than one DNA sequence encoding this CDR3. This chain uses TRBV27 with TRBJ1-2; D is possibly TRBD1 (5 bases). The CDR3 contains 13 residues. Germline V CDR1 and CDR2: MNHEY, SMNVEV (reference sequence). V was trimmed by 3 bases and J by 4 bases, leaving 9 bases between them. CDR3 loop: CASSFGGTYGYTF. In DNA form, the CDR3 reads TGTGCCAGCAGTTTCGGAGGGACCTATGGCTACACCTTC.

The chain couples TRBV21-1 to TRBJ2-5; TRBD2 was called by the table and not checked on the DNA. TRBV21-1 is given as a pseudogene. This CDR3 has 17 amino acids. The CDR3 region has the DNA TGTGCCAGCAGCAAAGCGGGACTGTGCGCGCGCGCCGAGACCCAGTACTTC. It translates to CASSKAGLCARAETQYF.

This chain connects TRBV2 to TRBJ2-1, with unresolved D. Trimming removed 8 bases at V and 13 bases at J, with 12 bases between. The CDR3 runs to 10 residues. Germline lookup yields CDR1 SNHLY and CDR2 FYNNEI. Here the CDR3 DNA reads TGTGCCAGCGGTCGGCCTAGACAGTTCTTC. As protein: CASGRPRQFF. Filled out from reference TRBV2 and TRBJ2-1, the complete variable domain reads EPEVTQTPSHQVTQMGQEVILRCVPISNHLYFYWYRQILGQKVEFLVSFYNNEISEKSEIFDDQFSVERPDGSNFTLKIRSTKLEDSAMYFCASGRPRQFFGPGTRLTVL.

The chain links TRBV19 to TRBJ1-1, with 7 nucleotides matching TRBD1. CDR3 length: 13 amino acids. CDR1 and CDR2 from the germline V gene are LNHDA and SQIVND (reference sequence). J was trimmed by 1 base and V by 7 bases; bases with no gene match: 3. In DNA, the CDR3 is TGTGCCAGTAATGACAGGGCGAACACTGAAGCTTTCTTT. Translated, it gives CASNDRANTEAFF.